The present TCR beta chain was sequenced within a study of blood T cell repertoires in COVID-19. For the study at large: Sources were T cells, B-cell-depleted T cells, or PBMCs; the material itself was cDNA or gDNA.

The ends were cut back, 0 bases at V and 3 bases at J, with 6 bases in the middle. The CDR3 runs to 14 residues. The germline gives CDR1 SGHRS, CDR2 YFSETQ. Comments on this clone: Other DNA sequences within the sample encode an identical CDR3.

The study counted Cohort 3 donors as recovered given two negative PCRs, clearance, or symptom resolution. Some clones are missing from TCRdb's copy, which holds only in-frame ones; the method was immunoSEQ multiplex PCR. The table lists roughly 380,000 clones, about 90% of them singletons. The source is a woman younger than 45 who had recovered from COVID-19. The sequenced sample was PBMCs or T cells enriched from blood (not recorded which). The rearrangement links TRBV5-1 to TRBJ1-4, with D perhaps matching TRBD1 (6 bases). The CDR3 region is CASSLEGANEKLFF. The DNA of the CDR3 is TGCGCCAGCAGCTTGGAGGGGGCTAATGAAAAACTGTTTTTT.